This T cell receptor beta chain was retrieved from a study of T cell repertoires in cytomegalovirus infection. The overall study: Well-studied HLA-B-restricted epitopes and recently identified HLA-C-restricted epitopes of CMV were both used in the study. From public TCR beta signatures came an indication of both CMV infection and matching HLA type.

With respect to this clonotype: As yet, its antigen is unknown.

Using its own MiXCR run on the reads, TCRdb lists one record per CDR3 protein. This repertoire shows about 920,000 distinct CDR3 sequences, 31% found once; its top ten account for roughly an eighth. This CDR3 contains 17 residues. Deletions cut 1 base from V and 6 bases from J, with 19 bases between. Germline CDR1 and CDR2: MNHNY and SVGAGI (reference sequence). The specimen was cultured CD8+ T cells from PBMCs, collected from culture after CMV antigen stimulation. The source is a human donor in good health (CMV status not recorded). Some clones in this sample may be carry-over from other donors' samples. The gene calls are TRBV6-6 and TRBJ1-5, with D perhaps matching TRBD1 (6 bases). CDR3 in amino acids: CASSYYINRDKSQPQHF. As DNA, the CDR3 is TGTGCCAGCAGTTACTACATTAACCGGGACAAGAGTCAGCCCCAGCATTTT.